This T cell receptor beta chain is drawn from a study of CD4 T cells in relation to SARS-CoV-2 and coronaviruses. Before the COVID-19 pandemic, during about 2011-2019, CD4+ T cells were taken from unexposed donors. The cells were cultured for around ten days before CD4+ T cells were isolated. Testing used SARS-CoV-2 S/N and four cold-coronavirus spikes on unexposed-donor CD4+ T cells, cells permitting. The assay was immunoSEQ multiplex PCR, and TCRdb's table has in-frame clones only and misses some. The table includes just over 25,000 clones, 75% to 80% detected once. Germline V lookup: CDR1 MDHEN, CDR2 SYDVKM. Trimming took 6 bases from V and 1 from J; bases not matched to a gene: 6. CDR3 length: 14 amino acids. In regard to this clone: The antigen remains unidentified.

Sequencing used CD4+ T cells from PBMCs, cultured in vitro. The chain employs TRBV28 and TRBJ2-7; 7 bases line up with TRBD1. This sequence originates from a human donor in good health. The CDR3 protein is CASRPPGGSYEQYF. CDR3 DNA sequence: TGTGCCAGCAGACCTCCAGGGGGATCCTACGAGCAGTACTTC.